This TCR beta chain was captured in a study of CD8 T cells in ankylosing spondylitis. Study-wide results and limits: Ankylosing spondylitis blood seemed to carry a telltale TCR beta motif made of seven or eight highly homologous variants. Disease-linked clones reportedly concentrated significantly in matched ankylosing spondylitis synovial fluid.

The CDR3 runs 17 residues. With V trimmed by 4 bases and J by 3 bases, 12 bases remained unmatched. Each TCR beta library was made by quantitative 5'-RACE that incorporated molecular barcodes. TCRdb called the 5' RACE reads again in MiXCR, with one record for every CDR3 protein. This sample has approximately 300,000 distinct CDR3 sequences; less than 10% occur once, and the top ten carry 13% to 15%. This clonotype has ten or more counts. Its antigen is unknown. V gene TRBV12-3 or TRBV12-4 combines with J gene TRBJ1-5; 7 bases match TRBD1. What was sequenced was blood, either unsorted or a sorted T cell fraction (not recorded which). This clonotype was obtained from a male donor with ankylosing spondylitis. As DNA, the CDR3 is TGTGCCAGCAGTTGGGGTGATGACAGGGACAACAATCAGCCCCAGCATTTT. Translated, it gives CASSWGDDRDNNQPQHF.